What follows are 20 T cell receptor beta chains derived from one specimen sequenced in a study of CD4 T cells in relation to SARS-CoV-2 and coronaviruses. Antigens of these TCRs are unknown. Profiling relied on immunoSEQ multiplex PCR, and the TCRdb table lists in-frame clones only, not all of them. The sample yields just over 15,000 clones, roughly three quarters seen once. CD4+ T cells from unexposed donors were obtained before the COVID-19 pandemic (2011-2018). After approximately 10 days of culture, CD4+ T cells were isolated. The sample comprised CD4+ T cells from PBMCs, cultured in vitro. The receptors derive from a human donor in good health.

The chain uses TRBV28 and TRBJ1-2, with no clear D. V gave up 5 bases and J gave up 2 bases, with 15 bases separating them. The CDR3 is 15 residues long. Germline V gene sequence: CDR1 MDHEN, CDR2 SYDVKM. In DNA form, the CDR3 reads TGTGCCAGCAGTCGTGCCCAAAGCCTCAACTATGGCTACACCTTC. This sequence encodes CASSRAQSLNYGYTF.

V usage is TRBV18 and J usage is TRBJ2-1; no reliable D call. The CDR3 covers 12 residues. V gave up 1 base and J gave up 12 bases, with 10 bases separating them. In germline, CDR1 is KGHSH, CDR2 LQKENI. CDR3 bases: TGTGCCAGCTCACCACAGGAGAAGGGGCAGTTCTTC. As protein: CASSPQEKGQFF.

The J gene is TRBJ2-7, the V gene TRBV12-5; 10 nucleotides match TRBD1. The J segment lost 2 bases and the V segment lost 5 bases, leaving 18 bases of the junction unmatched. This CDR3 comprises 19 residues. Germline CDR1 LGHNT, CDR2 FRNRAP. CDR3 bases: TGTGCTAGTGGTCCCATCCGGACAGGGGGGCCTAACACAACCTACGAGCAGTACTTC. Its protein is CASGPIRTGGPNTTYEQYF.

The table lists this clone with a few counts. The chain has TRBV6-1 and TRBJ2-7, with 10 positions matching TRBD1. CDR1 and CDR2 from the germline V gene are MNHNS and SASEGT. The junction had 4 bases not matched to a gene; V was cut back by 3 bases and J by 2 bases. The CDR3 contains 15 residues. CDR3 amino acids: CASSDRGQGPYEQYF. CDR3 DNA sequence: TGTGCCAGCAGTGACCGGGGACAGGGGCCCTACGAGCAGTACTTC.

This chain joins TRBV18 and TRBJ1-2; 7 bases align to TRBD1. CDR1 is KGHSH and CDR2 is LQKENI in the germline V gene. With V trimmed by 4 bases and J by 4 bases, 6 bases remained unmatched. There are 14 residues in the CDR3. CDR3: CASSQDRIGYGYTF. In nucleotides, the CDR3 is TGTGCCAGCTCACAGGACAGGATAGGCTATGGCTACACCTTC.

This clone has a handful of counts. The CDR3 nucleotides are TGTGCCACCAGTGAGGCCGGGACAGGGAAAGCGGGGGAGCAGTACTTC. It encodes CATSEAGTGKAGEQYF. The chain carries TRBV24-1 and TRBJ2-7; 9 bases fit TRBD1. Germline V gene sequence: CDR1 KGHDR, CDR2 SFDVKD. CDR3 length: 16 residues. The trim removed 4 bases at V and 7 bases at J, leaving 13 bases unmatched.

J is TRBJ2-3 and V is TRBV10-3; D uncertain. CDR1 and CDR2 from the germline V gene are ENHRY and SYGVKD. CDR3 size: 14 residues. Deletions cut 6 bases from V and 2 bases from J, with 12 bases between. CDR3 DNA: TGTGCCATCAGGGCAGGAGCGTCCACAGATACGCAGTATTTT. Translating gives CAIRAGASTDTQYF.

The rearrangement joins TRBV19 to TRBJ1-1; D remains ambiguous. The CDR3 extends over 14 amino acids. V was trimmed by 1 base and J by 0 bases, leaving 6 bases between them. Germline CDR1 is LNHDA and CDR2 is SQIVND (reference sequence). Here the CDR3 DNA reads TGTGCCAGTAGTATAGGTTACGTGAACACTGAAGCTTTCTTT. It specifies CASSIGYVNTEAFF.

The gene calls are TRBV7-9 and TRBJ1-5, with 7 bases fitting TRBD1. The ends lost 1 base at V and 4 bases at J; junction bases unmatched: 1. Germline assignment: CDR1 SEHNR and CDR2 FQNEAQ (reference sequence). The CDR3 has 14 amino acids. CDR3 in DNA: TGTGCCAGCAGCTTAGGGACAGGTAATCAGCCCCAGCATTTT. This codes for CASSLGTGNQPQHF.

This rearrangement joins TRBV3-1 (or the pseudogene TRBV3-2) to TRBJ2-7, with 8 bases aligning to TRBD2. In germline, CDR1 is LGHDT, CDR2 YNNKEL (reference sequence). V lost 3 bases and J lost 5; bases outside the gene matches: 18. The CDR3 runs to 18 residues. The CDR3 sequence is CASSHLGARGLGTHEQYF. The CDR3 DNA is TGTGCCAGCAGCCACCTGGGGGCTCGGGGACTAGGGACCCACGAGCAGTACTTC.

The genes are TRBV28 and TRBJ1-1, with TRBD1 as a possible D gene (6 bases). This CDR3 has 15 residues. Looked up from germline, CDR1 is MDHEN and CDR2 is SYDVKM. V was cut by 6 bases and J by 1 base, with 15 bases left in between. Here the CDR3 DNA reads TGTGCCAGCAGGGCCGGGGGGGCTGGGAACACTGAAGCTTTCTTT. Its protein product is CASRAGGAGNTEAFF.

This chain connects TRBV19 to TRBJ2-1; no definite D call. In germline, CDR1 is LNHDA, CDR2 SQIVND (reference sequence). The CDR3 runs to 16 residues. V lost 5 bases and J 0 bases, leaving 14 bases between the germline ends. CDR3 nucleotides: TGTGCCAGTAGTTTGACAAACACTGCCTCCTACAATGAGCAGTTCTTC. This sequence encodes CASSLTNTASYNEQFF.

The gene calls are TRBV11-2 and TRBJ2-7, with 7 bases that match TRBD2. This CDR3 region has 14 residues. V gave up 1 base and J gave up 2 bases; unmatched junction bases: 2. Germline CDR1 and CDR2: SGHAT and FQNNGV. CDR3 residues: CASSLVGGAYEQYF. In nucleotides, the CDR3 is TGTGCCAGCAGCTTAGTTGGGGGGGCCTACGAGCAGTACTTC.

This chain links TRBV29-1 with TRBJ2-7, with D perhaps TRBD1 (5 bases). Germline CDR1 and CDR2: SQVTM and ANQGSEA. This CDR3 is 13 amino acids long. Deletions cut 4 bases from V and 5 bases from J, with 15 bases between. The CDR3 protein is CSVGAGKFHEQYF. CDR3 sequence (DNA): TGCAGCGTTGGGGCAGGGAAGTTCCACGAGCAGTACTTC.

The rearrangement uses TRBV29-1 and TRBJ1-5; D is unresolved. The CDR3 spans 12 residues. CDR1 is SQVTM, CDR2 ANQGSEA, per germline. Trimming removed 4 bases at V and 1 base at J, with 5 bases between. CDR3 DNA: TGCAGCGTTGGAGGAAGCAATCAGCCCCAGCATTTT. This gives the protein CSVGGSNQPQHF.

This clone was found once. This rearrangement joins TRBV19 to TRBJ2-7, with 13 nucleotides matching TRBD2. The CDR3 covers 17 residues. Trimming at V came to 3 bases and at J to 0 bases, leaving 5 bases not matched to a gene. Germline loops: CDR1 LNHDA, CDR2 SQIVND (reference sequence). The CDR3 nucleotides read TGTGCCAGTAGTATTCGACTAGCGGGAGGAGTCTCCTACGAGCAGTACTTC. This translates into CASSIRLAGGVSYEQYF.

This chain connects TRBV6-6 to TRBJ2-3; 13 positions match TRBD2. CDR1 is MNHNY, CDR2 SVGAGI, per germline (reference sequence). This CDR3 is 16 amino acids long. The junction had 8 bases not matched to a gene; V was cut back by 8 bases and J by 3 bases. This CDR3 is CASVGLAGVETDTQYF. The CDR3 DNA reads as TGTGCCAGCGTCGGACTAGCGGGAGTAGAGACAGATACGCAGTATTTT.

The chain combines TRBV11-2 with TRBJ2-6; no firm D call. Germline values: CDR1 SGHAT, CDR2 FQNNGV. This CDR3 has 14 amino acids. V was clipped by 8 bases and J by 0 bases, with 8 bases between them. CDR3 protein: CASGRPSGANVLTF. The CDR3 DNA is TGTGCCAGCGGGCGGCCCTCTGGGGCCAACGTCCTGACTTTC.

V is TRBV3-1 (or the pseudogene TRBV3-2) and J is TRBJ1-1; 8 bases fit TRBD1. Germline V gene lookup returns CDR1 LGHDT and CDR2 YNNKEL (reference sequence). J lost 1 base, V lost 2 bases, and 6 bases had no gene match. The CDR3 has 16 amino acids. CDR3 protein: CASSQYPGTGNTEAFF. The DNA of the CDR3 is TGTGCCAGCAGCCAATACCCTGGGACAGGGAACACTGAAGCTTTCTTT.

The chain carries TRBV19 and TRBJ1-2, with D hard to call. Trimming stripped 6 bases from V and 6 bases from J, with 23 bases between. The CDR3 is 16 amino acids. Germline CDR1 and CDR2: LNHDA and SQIVND (reference sequence). This CDR3 is CASRVKVGSPSHGYTF. CDR3 nucleotide sequence: TGTGCCAGTAGGGTGAAGGTTGGCAGCCCGTCCCATGGCTACACCTTC.